These 30 T cell receptor beta chains share one sample of origin, sequenced in a study of cytomegalovirus exposure and HLA in healthy donors (dated by TCRdb to 2016 to 2017). The method behind the library was the immunoSEQ multiplex PCR assay. A mixture of 60 forward primers for TCR Vbeta segments and 13 reverse primers for TCR Jbeta segments was used in the multiplex PCR. In its TCRdb copy, this immuneACCESS table keeps in-frame sequences only and misses some clones. Where compared with another copy, unresolved V genes explain less than half of these, and the others have no known cause. The sample includes under 200,000 clones, with 75% observed a single time. About 2.7% of the sample is taken by the ten largest. Specimen: PBMCs. Source of these receptors: a woman between 45 and 60 years old in good health and CMV-seropositive.

The table lists this clone with many counts. J is TRBJ1-4 and V is TRBV6-1, with 7 bases identical to TRBD1. V was clipped by 1 base and J by 6 bases; unmatched bases: 5. This CDR3 is 15 amino acids long. Germline lookup yields CDR1 MNHNS and CDR2 SASEGT. This CDR3 is CASSEETGWDEKLFF. For the CDR3, the DNA is TGTGCCAGCAGTGAAGAGACAGGGTGGGATGAAAAACTGTTTTTT.

The V call is TRBV6-1, the J call TRBJ2-5; D unclear. Germline V gene sequence: CDR1 MNHNS, CDR2 SASEGT. The CDR3 runs to 14 residues. Trimming pared 2 bases from V and 13 bases from J, leaving 20 bases between. The CDR3 DNA reads TGTGCCAGCAGTGAACTCTTCGGCTCCCCGGCGGTGTACTTC. This translates into CASSELFGSPAVYF.

The chain is built from TRBV6-1 and TRBJ1-5; TRBD1 matches at 7 bases. The CDR3 sequence is 18 residues long. Germline CDR1 MNHNS, CDR2 SASEGT. Trimming cost V 0 bases and J 3 bases; bases outside gene matches: 11. The CDR3 coding sequence is TGTGCCAGCAGTGAAGCCGGGTCCGACAGGGCCTTCAATCAGCCCCAGCATTTT. Residues: CASSEAGSDRAFNQPQHF.

The chain joins TRBV5-5 to TRBJ1-4; 8 nucleotides match TRBD1. Germline V lookup: CDR1 SGHKS, CDR2 YYEKEE (reference sequence). The junction had 4 bases not matched to a gene; V was cut back by 1 base and J by 8 bases. The CDR3 spans 14 residues. In nucleotides, the CDR3 is TGTGCCAGCAGCTTGTGGACAGGGAAAGAAAAACTGTTTTTT. It is translated as CASSLWTGKEKLFF.

The gene calls are TRBV11-1 and TRBJ2-7, with 8 bases that match TRBD1. Germline CDR1 SGHAT, CDR2 FQDESV (reference sequence). The length of the CDR3 is 14 residues. Trimming at V came to 4 bases and at J to 2 bases, leaving 4 bases not matched to a gene. The chain's CDR3 is CASSYSRGPYEQYF. Here the CDR3 DNA reads TGTGCCAGCAGCTACTCCAGGGGGCCCTACGAGCAGTACTTC.

V is TRBV10-1 and J is TRBJ2-1, with 9 bases that match TRBD2. Trimming at V came to 6 bases and at J to 4 bases, leaving 7 bases not matched to a gene. The CDR3 contains 15 residues. CDR1 and CDR2 (germline): WNHNN, SYGVQD (reference sequence). DNA for the CDR3: TGCGCCAGCAGCCTCCGGGCGGGGGGGTACAATGAGCAGTTCTTC. Protein sequence: CASSLRAGGYNEQFF.

The rearrangement uses TRBV2 and TRBJ2-7; perhaps TRBD2 as D (6 bases). V was shortened by 3 bases and J by 7 bases, with 13 bases between the two germline ends. The CDR3 covers 13 residues. CDR1 SNHLY and CDR2 FYNNEI come from the germline V gene. The chain's CDR3 is CASSDLRGREQYF. CDR3 nucleotides: TGTGCCAGCAGTGATTTGAGAGGGAGGGAGCAGTACTTC.

This clone was counted a single time. The rearrangement joins TRBV6-5 to TRBJ2-5; TRBD1 matches 9 bases. The end of the DNA fits TRBJ2-7 better, so the J call may be wrong. CDR1 and CDR2 from the germline V gene are MNHEY and SVGAGI. The CDR3 runs 15 residues. CDR3 DNA: TGTGCCAGCAGTTCAACGACAGGGGGTTGGAGCGAGCAGTACTTC. It yields the protein CASSSTTGGWSEQYF.

The sample holds one count of this clone. The V gene is TRBV4-1, the J gene TRBJ2-1; D perhaps matches TRBD1 (5 bases). V lost 1 base and J lost 10, with 11 bases in between. CDR3 size: 13 residues. CDR1 and CDR2 (germline): MGHRA, YSYEKL. In DNA, the CDR3 is TGCGCCAGCAGCCAAGGACAGTCCTGGGAGCAGTTCTTC. Residues: CASSQGQSWEQFF.

The chain recombines TRBV11-2 with TRBJ1-4, with 8 bases that match TRBD1. Germline lookup yields CDR1 SGHAT and CDR2 FQNNGV. The CDR3 has 15 amino acids. J was trimmed by 5 bases and V by 4 bases; bases with no gene match: 6. The CDR3 reads CASSSTDRGNEKLFF. The CDR3 DNA is TGTGCCAGCAGCTCAACAGACAGGGGAAATGAAAAACTGTTTTTT. Variable domain in full (rest from reference TRBV11-2 and TRBJ1-4): EAGVAQSPRYKIIEKRQSVAFWCNPISGHATLYWYQQILGQGPKLLIQFQNNGVVDDSQLPKDRFSAERLKGVDSTLKIQPAKLEDSAVYLCASSSTDRGNEKLFFGSGTQLSVL.

The rearrangement uses TRBV29-1 and TRBJ1-2; 11 nucleotides match TRBD1. The junction had 6 bases not matched to a gene; V was cut back by 7 bases and J by 2 bases. The germline V gene encodes CDR1 SQVTM and CDR2 ANQGSEA. The CDR3 sequence is 14 residues long. The CDR3 region is CSATGQGGNYGYTF. For the CDR3, the DNA is TGCAGCGCTACGGGACAGGGGGGAAACTATGGCTACACCTTC.

On this clone itself: At the DNA level, this CDR3 is encoded by other sequences in the same sample as well. V and J are TRBV2 and TRBJ2-5; 11 positions match TRBD2. The CDR3 length is 15 residues. Germline V gives CDR1 SNHLY, CDR2 FYNNEI. Losses at the gene ends were 3 bases for V and 1 base for J; bases not matched to a gene: 1. CDR3 region: CASSDLAGGQETQYF. The CDR3 bases are TGTGCCAGCAGTGACCTAGCGGGGGGCCAAGAGACCCAGTACTTC.

This clone appeared a few times. The CDR3 coding sequence is TGTGCCAGCAGCCGACTAGCGGATGAGCAGTTCTTC. Protein product: CASSRLADEQFF. The V call is TRBV7-2, the J call TRBJ2-1; 9 bases agree with TRBD2. The CDR3 has 12 amino acids. V gave up 5 bases and J gave up 8 bases; unmatched junction bases: 1. Germline CDR1 and CDR2: SGHTA and FQGNSA.

The rearrangement links TRBV29-1 to TRBJ1-2; 8 positions agree with TRBD1. This CDR3 contains 14 residues. The junction had 9 bases not matched to a gene; V was cut back by 4 bases and J by 5 bases. CDR1 and CDR2 (germline): SQVTM, ANQGSEA. CDR3 amino acids: CSVGGQGGSYGYTF. For the CDR3, the DNA is TGCAGCGTTGGCGGACAGGGAGGTTCTTATGGCTACACCTTC.

CDR3 in DNA: TGTGCCAGCAGCCCCGGTGGACAGGGTTTCTACGAGCAGTACTTC. This sequence encodes CASSPGGQGFYEQYF. The rearrangement uses TRBV9 and TRBJ2-7; the match to TRBD1 covers 8 bases. This CDR3 is 15 amino acids long. V trimming: 4 bases; J trimming: 3 bases; junction bases outside the gene matches: 9. The germline V gene has CDR1 SGDLS and CDR2 YYNGEE.

The V and J genes are TRBV4-2 and TRBJ2-5; 11 bases line up with TRBD2. The CDR3 runs 18 residues. Per germline, CDR1 LGHNA and CDR2 YNFKEQ. The V and J ends lost 4 bases and 6 bases, in that order; junction bases with no gene match: 16. The CDR3 region is CASSPGRPSGGRIQTQYF. The CDR3 DNA sequence: TGTGCCAGCAGCCCGGGCAGGCCTAGCGGGGGGAGGATTCAGACCCAGTACTTC.

The chain links TRBV6-1 to TRBJ2-2; D may be TRBD2 (7 bases). This CDR3 has 13 residues. The germline gives CDR1 MNHNS, CDR2 SASEGT. Trimming left V 6 bases short and J 7 bases short, with 12 bases between. For the CDR3, the DNA is TGTGCCAGCAGGATAGGGGGGGGCGGGGAGCTGTTTTTT. This encodes CASRIGGGGELFF.

The V and J genes are TRBV5-8 and TRBJ2-3; maybe TRBD2 (7 bases). Trimming removed 8 bases at V and 5 bases at J, with 15 bases between. The CDR3 is 13 residues long. Germline V gene lookup returns CDR1 SGHTS and CDR2 YDEGEE. The DNA of the CDR3 is TGTGCCAGTGGGGGGGCGAGCTTAGATACGCAGTATTTT. Protein product: CASGGASLDTQYF.

The chain couples TRBV7-9 to TRBJ1-1; no reliable D call. The CDR3 length is 13 residues. Germline CDR1 SEHNR, CDR2 FQNEAQ (reference sequence). Trimming shortened V by 4 bases and J by 8 bases, and 14 bases separated the two germline ends. The CDR3 nucleotides are TGTGCCAGCAGCTGGACTCCCGGATCCGAAGCTTTCTTT. Translation gives CASSWTPGSEAFF.

This clone showed up just a few times. The chain joins TRBV11-3 to TRBJ2-2, with 11 bases that match TRBD1. The germline V gene encodes CDR1 SGHNT and CDR2 YENEEA. The CDR3 runs 15 residues. V was pared by 5 bases and J by 10 bases, with 9 bases of the junction left unmatched. The CDR3 here is CASSVGDRGREELFF. In DNA form, the CDR3 reads TGTGCCAGCAGCGTCGGGGACAGGGGGAGGGAGGAGCTGTTTTTT.

The CDR3 DNA reads TGTGCCAGCAGCCCCCCCCTTCGACAGGGAACCCTCCGCTACACCTTC. It specifies CASSPPLRQGTLRYTF. The rearrangement joins TRBV7-8 to TRBJ1-2; 7 bases map to TRBD1. Germline values: CDR1 SGHVS, CDR2 FQNEAQ. The CDR3 length is 16 residues. J lost 9 bases, V lost 5 bases, and 18 bases had no gene match.

The chain carries TRBV7-8 and TRBJ1-1; no clear D gene. CDR1 is SGHVS, CDR2 FQNEAQ, per germline. This CDR3 is built from 13 residues. Deletions cut 1 base from V and 4 bases from J, with 7 bases between. The CDR3 DNA reads TGTGCCAGCAGCTTAGTACTTGGCACTGAAGCTTTCTTT. Translation: CASSLVLGTEAFF.

This clone came up a few times. The chain recombines TRBV6-1 with TRBJ1-1; no reliable D call. Germline CDR1 is MNHNS and CDR2 is SASEGT. CDR3 size: 13 residues. V was pared by 5 bases and J by 6 bases, with 13 bases between. The CDR3 DNA follows: TGTGCCAGCAGTTCCCTGCCCCTACCTGAAGCTTTCTTT. As protein: CASSSLPLPEAFF.

This chain connects TRBV7-3 to TRBJ2-1; 10 nucleotides line up with TRBD2. Germline V gives CDR1 SGHTA, CDR2 FQGTGA. The junction had 5 bases not matched to a gene; V was cut back by 5 bases and J by 4 bases. The CDR3 length is 15 residues. CDR3: CASSQTSGDYNEQFF. CDR3 coding DNA: TGTGCCAGCAGCCAAACTAGCGGGGATTACAATGAGCAGTTCTTC. Filled out from reference TRBV7-3 and TRBJ2-1, the complete variable domain reads GAGVSQTPSNKVTEKGKYVELRCDPISGHTALYWYRQSLGQGPEFLIYFQGTGAADDSGLPNDRFFAVRPEGSVSTLKIQRTERGDSAVYLCASSQTSGDYNEQFFGPGTRLTVL.

The V and J genes are TRBV7-9 and TRBJ1-4, with 8 bases aligning to TRBD1. J gave up 0 bases and V 5 bases, and 5 bases lay outside the gene matches. This CDR3 is built from 16 residues. CDR1 and CDR2 (germline): SEHNR, FQNEAQ (reference sequence). For the CDR3, the DNA is TGTGCCAGCAGCCTGGGACAGGTGCCAACTAATGAAAAACTGTTTTTT. Its protein product is CASSLGQVPTNEKLFF.

This sequence joins TRBV5-4 and TRBJ1-4; 7 bases are shared with TRBD1. From germline, CDR1 is SGHNT and CDR2 YYREEE (reference sequence). The CDR3 loop spans 15 amino acids. V dropped 5 bases and J dropped 8; count of bases not matched to a gene: 12. The CDR3, as DNA: TGTGCCAGCAGGAAGACCGGGACAGAGGGGGAAAAACTGTTTTTT. It yields the protein CASRKTGTEGEKLFF.

The V call is TRBV29-1, the J call TRBJ2-5; perhaps TRBD1 as D (5 bases). The V end was cut by 3 bases, the J end by 2 bases, with 13 bases between. Looked up from germline, CDR1 is SQVTM and CDR2 is ANQGSEA. CDR3 length: 14 residues. Here the CDR3 DNA reads TGCAGCGTTGAGGAATACCGACAGCAAGAGACCCAGTACTTC. Translated: CSVEEYRQQETQYF.

This clone was seen a few times. This rearrangement joins TRBV27 to TRBJ1-6, with D perhaps TRBD1 (6 bases). CDR3 size: 16 residues. Trimming took 5 bases from V and 7 from J, leaving 18 bases between them. Germline V lookup: CDR1 MNHEY, CDR2 SMNVEV (reference sequence). The CDR3: CASSPKGDILNSPLHF. CDR3 nucleotides: TGTGCCAGCAGTCCAAAGGGGGACATACTCAATTCACCCCTCCACTTT.

This chain uses TRBV5-3 with TRBJ1-1; 9 positions agree with TRBD1. TRBV5-3 is noted as an ORF with a role that remains uncertain. With 0 bases clipped from V and 0 bases from J, the junction kept 15 bases outside the gene matches. The CDR3 sequence is 20 residues long. The CDR3 DNA follows: TGTGCCAGAAGCTTGGAGGTTTTACGGGACAGGGATCTGGTGAACACTGAAGCTTTCTTT. Its protein product is CARSLEVLRDRDLVNTEAFF.

This clone was seen only a few times. The V call is TRBV19, the J call TRBJ1-4; D perhaps matches TRBD1 (6 bases). CDR1 and CDR2 (germline): LNHDA, SQIVND (reference sequence). V was cut by 1 base and J by 7 bases, with 13 bases left in between. This CDR3 spans 15 amino acids. In nucleotides, the CDR3 is TGTGCCAGTAGTATAGGTGGGACAAGGAGTGAAAAACTGTTTTTT. This sequence encodes CASSIGGTRSEKLFF.